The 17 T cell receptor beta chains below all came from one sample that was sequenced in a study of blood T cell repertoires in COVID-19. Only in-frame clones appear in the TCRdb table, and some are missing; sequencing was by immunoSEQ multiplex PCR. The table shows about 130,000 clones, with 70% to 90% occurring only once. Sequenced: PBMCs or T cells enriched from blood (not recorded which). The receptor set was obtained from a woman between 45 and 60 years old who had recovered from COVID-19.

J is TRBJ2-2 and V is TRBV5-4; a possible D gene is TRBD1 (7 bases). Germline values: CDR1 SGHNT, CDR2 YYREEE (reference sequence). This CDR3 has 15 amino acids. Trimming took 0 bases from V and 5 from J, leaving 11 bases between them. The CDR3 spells CASSLAQGRTGELFF. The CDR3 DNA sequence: TGTGCCAGCAGCTTGGCACAGGGGAGGACCGGGGAGCTGTTTTTT.

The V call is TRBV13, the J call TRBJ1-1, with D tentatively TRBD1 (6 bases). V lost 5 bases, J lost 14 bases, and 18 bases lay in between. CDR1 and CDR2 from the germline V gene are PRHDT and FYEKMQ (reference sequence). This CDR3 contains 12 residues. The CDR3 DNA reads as TGTGCCAGCAGCCCAGGGGAGACTGAGGCCTTCTTT. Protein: CASSPGETEAFF. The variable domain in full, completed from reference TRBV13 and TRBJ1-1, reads AAGVIQSPRHLIKEKRETATLKCYPIPRHDTVYWYQQGPGQDPQFLISFYEKMQSDKGSIPDRFSAQQFSDYHSELNMSSLELGDSALYFCASSPGETEAFFGQGTRLTVV.

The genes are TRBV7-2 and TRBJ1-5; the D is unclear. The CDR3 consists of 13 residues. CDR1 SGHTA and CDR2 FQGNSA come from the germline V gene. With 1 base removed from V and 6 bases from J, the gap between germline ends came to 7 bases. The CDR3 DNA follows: TGTGCCAGCAGCTTAGACCTCAGTCAGCCCCAGCATTTT. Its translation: CASSLDLSQPQHF.

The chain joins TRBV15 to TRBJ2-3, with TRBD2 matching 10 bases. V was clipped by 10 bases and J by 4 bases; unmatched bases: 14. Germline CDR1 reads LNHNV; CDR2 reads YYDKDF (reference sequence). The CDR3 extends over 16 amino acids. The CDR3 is CASERGGQMGADTQYF. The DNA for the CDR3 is TGTGCCAGCGAGCGGGGGGGACAAATGGGCGCAGATACGCAGTATTTT.

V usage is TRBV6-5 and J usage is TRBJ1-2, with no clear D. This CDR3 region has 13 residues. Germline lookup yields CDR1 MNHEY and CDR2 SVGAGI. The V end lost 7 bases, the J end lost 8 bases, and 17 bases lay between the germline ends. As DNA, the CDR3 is TGTGCCAGCACAACAGACGAGGGATCCGGCTACACCTTC. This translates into CASTTDEGSGYTF.

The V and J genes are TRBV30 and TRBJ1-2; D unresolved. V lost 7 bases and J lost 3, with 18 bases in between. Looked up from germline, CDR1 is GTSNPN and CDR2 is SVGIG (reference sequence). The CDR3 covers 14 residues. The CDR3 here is CAYKTGWADYGYTF. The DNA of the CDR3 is TGTGCCTATAAAACGGGGTGGGCGGACTATGGCTACACCTTC.

Here the CDR3 reads CASSLQGRGTGELFF. The CDR3, as DNA: TGTGCCAGCAGCTTACAAGGTAGAGGGACCGGGGAGCTGTTTTTT. The J gene is TRBJ2-2, the V gene TRBV7-9; possible D gene TRBD2, 5 bases. The CDR3 contains 15 residues. The V gene's germline CDR1 is SEHNR and CDR2 FQNEAQ (reference sequence). Trimming cost V 2 bases and J 5 bases, with 12 bases left between them.

The CDR3 DNA sequence: TGCAGCGTTGATGGGACTAGCGGGGACTACAATGAGCAGTTCTTC. Its translation: CSVDGTSGDYNEQFF. The J gene is TRBJ2-1, the V gene TRBV29-1; 13 bases match TRBD2. After removal of 3 bases from V and 3 bases from J, the junction contained 2 bases not matched to a gene. The CDR3 runs to 15 residues. Germline lookup yields CDR1 SQVTM and CDR2 ANQGSEA.

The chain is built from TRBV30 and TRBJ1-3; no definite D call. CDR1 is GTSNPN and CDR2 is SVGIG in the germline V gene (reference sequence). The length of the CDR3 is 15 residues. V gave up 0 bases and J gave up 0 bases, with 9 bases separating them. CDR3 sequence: CAWSVQQISGNTIYF. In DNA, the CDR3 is TGTGCCTGGAGTGTACAACAGATCTCTGGAAACACCATATATTTT.

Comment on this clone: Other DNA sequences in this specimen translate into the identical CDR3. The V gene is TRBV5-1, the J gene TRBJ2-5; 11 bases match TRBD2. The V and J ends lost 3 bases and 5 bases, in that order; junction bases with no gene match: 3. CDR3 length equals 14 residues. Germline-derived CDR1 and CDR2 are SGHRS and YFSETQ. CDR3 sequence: CASSSSGGRETQYF. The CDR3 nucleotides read TGCGCCAGCAGCTCTAGCGGGGGGCGGGAGACCCAGTACTTC.

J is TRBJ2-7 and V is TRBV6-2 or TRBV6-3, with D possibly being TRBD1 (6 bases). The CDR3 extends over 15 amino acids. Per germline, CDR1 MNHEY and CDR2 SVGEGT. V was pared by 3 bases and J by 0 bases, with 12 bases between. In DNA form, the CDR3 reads TGTGCCAGCAGTTATACAGACAGGAGCTCCTACGAGCAGTACTTC. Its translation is CASSYTDRSSYEQYF.

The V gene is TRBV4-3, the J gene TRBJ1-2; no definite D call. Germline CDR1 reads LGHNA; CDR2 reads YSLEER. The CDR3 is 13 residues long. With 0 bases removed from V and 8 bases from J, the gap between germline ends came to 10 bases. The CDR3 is CASSQEGASGYTF. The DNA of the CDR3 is TGCGCCAGCAGCCAAGAGGGAGCTAGCGGCTACACCTTC.

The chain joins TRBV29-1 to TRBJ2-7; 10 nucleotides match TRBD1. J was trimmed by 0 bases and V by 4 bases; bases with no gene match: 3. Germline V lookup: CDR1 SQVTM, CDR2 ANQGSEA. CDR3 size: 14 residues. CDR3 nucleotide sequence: TGCAGCGTTGTGGGACAGGGGAGCTCCTACGAGCAGTACTTC. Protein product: CSVVGQGSSYEQYF.

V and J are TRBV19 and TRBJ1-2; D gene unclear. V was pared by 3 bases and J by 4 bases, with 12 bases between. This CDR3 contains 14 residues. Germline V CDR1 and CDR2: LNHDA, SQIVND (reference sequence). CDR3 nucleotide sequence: TGTGCCAGTAGTATCTTATCAGATATCTATGGCTACACCTTC. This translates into CASSILSDIYGYTF.

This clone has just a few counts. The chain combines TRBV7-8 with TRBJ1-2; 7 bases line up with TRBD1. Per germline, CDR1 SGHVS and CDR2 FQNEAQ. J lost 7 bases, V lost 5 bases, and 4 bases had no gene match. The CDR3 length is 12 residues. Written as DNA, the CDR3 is TGTGCCAGCAGCCCCAGACAGGGTGGCTACACCTTC. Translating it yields CASSPRQGGYTF.

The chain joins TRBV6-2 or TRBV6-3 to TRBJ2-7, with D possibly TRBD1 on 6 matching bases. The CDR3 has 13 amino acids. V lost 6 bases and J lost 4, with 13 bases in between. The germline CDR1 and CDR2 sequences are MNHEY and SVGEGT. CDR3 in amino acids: CASSLTQGYEQYF. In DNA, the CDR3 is TGTGCCAGCAGCCTGACTCAGGGGTACGAGCAGTACTTC.

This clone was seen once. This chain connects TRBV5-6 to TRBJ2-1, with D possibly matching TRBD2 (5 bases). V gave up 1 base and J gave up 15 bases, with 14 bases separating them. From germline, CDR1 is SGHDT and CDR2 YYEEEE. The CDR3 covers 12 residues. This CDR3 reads CASSLLSSPGFF. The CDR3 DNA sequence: TGTGCCAGCAGCTTGTTGTCTAGCCCTGGGTTCTTC.